This passage covers 20 T cell receptor beta chains from one sample sequenced in a study of CD8 T cells in ankylosing spondylitis. TCRdb re-analysed the 5' RACE reads in MiXCR, keeping a single row per CDR3 protein. Among 150,000 to 200,000 distinct CDR3 sequences listed, about 18% were seen once. Sequenced: blood, either unsorted or a sorted T cell fraction (not recorded which). These receptor sequences come from a male donor with ankylosing spondylitis or in good health (not recorded which).

This clonotype was seen many times. The V call is TRBV15, the J call TRBJ2-7, with TRBD1 identical over 8 bases. With 5 bases clipped from V and 3 bases from J, the junction kept 6 bases outside the gene matches. Germline values: CDR1 LNHNV, CDR2 YYDKDF (reference sequence). There are 14 residues in the CDR3. CDR3: CATSRTGKVYEQYF. The CDR3 DNA follows: TGTGCCACCAGCCGGACAGGGAAAGTCTACGAGCAGTACTTC.

The rearrangement uses TRBV15 and TRBJ1-5, with D possibly TRBD1 on 6 matching bases. V lost 3 bases to trimming and J lost 6 bases, with 21 bases between them. CDR1 and CDR2 (germline): LNHNV, YYDKDF (reference sequence). The CDR3 is 17 residues long. For the CDR3, the DNA is TGTGCCACCAGCAGGTTTGGGCCGGGGGCTAAGGGTCAGCCCCAGCATTTT. Protein: CATSRFGPGAKGQPQHF.

This clonotype showed up many times. The chain combines TRBV12-3 or TRBV12-4 with TRBJ2-1, with 7 bases identical to TRBD2. The CDR3 sequence is 14 residues long. The ends lost 6 bases at V and 6 bases at J; junction bases unmatched: 8. The CDR3 coding sequence is TGTGCCAGCAGCCCCGGACTAGGTAGCAATGAGCAGTTCTTC. Encoded protein: CASSPGLGSNEQFF.

This clonotype was counted between two and nine times. The J gene is TRBJ1-2, the V gene TRBV28; the D gene is possibly TRBD1 (5 bases). The CDR3 sequence is 11 residues long. The V end lost 3 bases, the J end lost 12 bases, and 11 bases lay between the germline ends. Per the germline V gene, CDR1 is MDHEN and CDR2 is SYDVKM. The CDR3 is CASSFGATHTF. DNA for the CDR3: TGTGCCAGCAGTTTTGGGGCCACGCACACCTTC.

This clonotype was counted many times. The chain carries TRBV3-1 and TRBJ2-6, with TRBD2 matching over 12 bases. Unmatched junction bases numbered 1, after V lost 4 bases and J lost 0 bases. The CDR3 totals 17 residues. Germline V gene data show CDR1 as LGHDT and CDR2 as YNNKEL (reference sequence). The DNA of the CDR3 is TGTGCCAGCAGCCGACTAGCGGGAGCCTCTGGGGCCAACGTCCTGACTTTC. Amino acid sequence: CASSRLAGASGANVLTF.

The table lists this clonotype with many counts. The genes are TRBV12-3 or TRBV12-4 and TRBJ1-5, with D perhaps TRBD1 (6 bases). V shed 6 bases and J shed 6 bases, with 15 bases lying between them. This CDR3 is 14 amino acids long. This CDR3 is CASRREQGFQPQHF. DNA of the CDR3: TGTGCCAGCAGACGTGAGCAGGGGTTTCAGCCCCAGCATTTT.

This clonotype was picked up many times. This chain uses TRBV12-3 or TRBV12-4 with TRBJ2-6; D possibly uses TRBD1 or TRBD2 (5 bases each). This CDR3 is 15 amino acids long. V was cut by 5 bases and J by 8 bases, with 16 bases left in between. The DNA for the CDR3 is TGTGCCAGCAGTCTCAGACAGCGGAAGTCCAACGTCCTGACTTTC. Protein sequence: CASSLRQRKSNVLTF.

This clonotype was observed a few times. The V and J genes are TRBV5-1 and TRBJ2-7; the D is unclear. Trimming stripped 4 bases from V and 0 bases from J, with 11 bases between. In germline, CDR1 is SGHRS, CDR2 YFSETQ. CDR3 length: 14 amino acids. CDR3 bases: TGCGCCAGCAGCCCTGACGGTTACTCCTACGAGCAGTACTTC. It translates to CASSPDGYSYEQYF.

This clonotype was counted only a few times. The rearrangement links TRBV4-1 to TRBJ1-4, with 7 bases that match TRBD1. The germline gives CDR1 MGHRA, CDR2 YSYEKL. CDR3 length: 16 residues. V lost 2 bases, J lost 5 bases, and 8 bases stayed unmatched. The CDR3, as DNA: TGCGCCAGCAGCCAACTCGCGACGGGACAGAATGAAAAACTGTTTTTT. It translates to CASSQLATGQNEKLFF.

This clonotype was recorded many times. The chain is built from TRBV29-1 and TRBJ2-1; perhaps TRBD2 as D (5 bases). This CDR3 is built from 13 residues. Trimming took off 4 bases at V and 0 bases at J, with 7 bases between the two ends. From germline, CDR1 is SQVTM and CDR2 ANQGSEA. The CDR3 loop reads CSVGTVSYNEQFF. Here the CDR3 DNA reads TGCAGCGTTGGGACTGTCTCCTACAATGAGCAGTTCTTC.

The V and J genes are TRBV20-1 and TRBJ1-5, with D possibly TRBD1 on 6 matching bases. The CDR3 is 15 residues long. Germline V gene sequence: CDR1 DFQATT, CDR2 SNEGSKA (reference sequence). The V end lost 4 bases, the J end lost 4 bases, and 17 bases lay between the germline ends. CDR3 amino acids: CSATTGSPGNQPQHF. In DNA, the CDR3 is TGCAGTGCTACAACAGGGAGCCCTGGTAATCAGCCCCAGCATTTT.

In its sample, this clonotype was seen many times. V usage is TRBV10-3 and J usage is TRBJ2-7; the match to TRBD2 covers 14 bases. Germline V gives CDR1 ENHRY, CDR2 SYGVKD. Trimming removed 8 bases from V and 4 bases from J; junction bases left unmatched: 1. CDR3 length: 13 amino acids. The chain's CDR3 is CAIGTSGSYEQYF. The CDR3 coding sequence is TGTGCCATCGGGACTAGCGGGAGTTACGAGCAGTACTTC.

J is TRBJ2-1 and V is TRBV6-1, with 16 bases lining up with TRBD2. CDR1 and CDR2 from the germline V gene are MNHNS and SASEGT. The CDR3 contains 16 residues. Trimming cost V 4 bases and J 9 bases; bases outside gene matches: 6. In nucleotides, the CDR3 is TGTGCCAGCAGTGCGGGACTAGCGGGAGGGCCTGGTGAGCAGTTCTTC. Translating it yields CASSAGLAGGPGEQFF.

The gene calls are TRBV29-1 and TRBJ2-1; 7 bases line up with TRBD1. V was clipped by 6 bases and J by 1 base; unmatched bases: 6. The CDR3 consists of 14 residues. Germline CDR1 reads SQVTM; CDR2 reads ANQGSEA. The CDR3 loop is CSVRETGSYNEQFF. The CDR3 coding sequence is TGCAGCGTCCGAGAGACAGGGTCCTACAATGAGCAGTTCTTC.

The table lists this clonotype with a few counts. The chain joins TRBV4-1 to TRBJ1-5, with TRBD1 matching over 8 bases. This CDR3 contains 13 residues. The ends lost 3 bases at V and 6 bases at J; junction bases unmatched: 1. From germline, CDR1 is MGHRA and CDR2 YSYEKL. The CDR3 region has the DNA TGCGCCAGCAGCCAGGACAGGGTTCAGCCCCAGCATTTT. Protein product: CASSQDRVQPQHF.

A few counts support this clonotype. The genes are TRBV5-1 and TRBJ1-5; D gene ambiguous. Germline V gene lookup returns CDR1 SGHRS and CDR2 YFSETQ. The CDR3 spans 16 residues. Trimming removed 6 bases at V and 1 base at J, with 17 bases between. The CDR3 region has the DNA TGCGCCAGCACGAGGCCAGAACGTCTCAGCAATCAGCCCCAGCATTTT. It yields the protein CASTRPERLSNQPQHF.

This clonotype was seen only a few times. Here the CDR3 reads CSVSGSMVETQYF. As DNA, the CDR3 is TGCAGCGTTTCGGGATCCATGGTGGAGACCCAGTACTTC. The J gene is TRBJ2-5, the V gene TRBV29-1; maybe TRBD2 (5 bases). V dropped 5 bases and J dropped 5 bases, with 15 bases sitting between them. This CDR3 contains 13 residues. Germline V gives CDR1 SQVTM, CDR2 ANQGSEA. Complete variable domain (other parts from reference TRBV29-1 and TRBJ2-5): SAVISQKPSRDICQRGTSLTIQCQVDSQVTMMFWYRQQPGQSLTLIATANQGSEATYESGFVIDKFPISRPNLTFSTLTVSNMSPEDSSIYLCSVSGSMVETQYFGPGTRLLVL.

This clonotype was counted ten times or more. The rearrangement links TRBV18 to TRBJ2-1; D is possibly TRBD1 or TRBD2 (5 bases each). The germline CDR1 and CDR2 sequences are KGHSH and LQKENI. The CDR3 consists of 12 residues. V dropped 3 bases and J dropped 12 bases, with 12 bases sitting between them. The CDR3 nucleotides are TGTGCCAGCTCACCCCGGGACCAAGGGCAGTTCTTC. It translates to CASSPRDQGQFF.

This clonotype was picked up a small number of times. This chain connects TRBV25-1 to TRBJ2-1; possibly TRBD2 for D (5 bases). Trimming removed 6 bases from V and 6 bases from J, with 12 bases in between. From germline, CDR1 is MGHDK and CDR2 SYGVNS. The CDR3 sequence is 13 residues long. CDR3 sequence: CASRPPEANEQFF. The CDR3 DNA reads TGTGCCAGCAGACCACCGGAGGCCAATGAGCAGTTCTTC.

There are many counts of this clonotype. This chain links TRBV24-1 with TRBJ1-4; maybe TRBD1 (5 bases). V gave up 4 bases and J gave up 8 bases, with 13 bases separating them. There are 14 residues in the CDR3. Germline assignment: CDR1 KGHDR and CDR2 SFDVKD. The DNA for the CDR3 is TGTGCCACCAGTGACAAGGGGTCAGGAGAAAAACTGTTTTTT. It yields the protein CATSDKGSGEKLFF.